Each of the 24 T cell receptor beta chains below was sequenced from the same sample in a study of post-analysis software for immune sequencing data. These TCRs' antigens remain unknown. The TCR beta cDNA libraries carried unique molecular identifiers. TCRdb reprocessed the PCR reads with MiXCR, giving one entry per CDR3 protein. Counted here are some 800,000 distinct CDR3 sequences, more than 45% occurring once; the ten biggest clones make up 4.9%. General study points: There were a few TRBV segments more frequent in patients than controls, and TRBV5-6, TRBV5-1 and TRBV20-1 were among them.

The source material was blood. All receptors derive from a girl under 18 with multiple sclerosis.

The gene calls are TRBV5-1 and TRBJ2-7; possibly TRBD1 for D (5 bases). CDR3 length: 15 amino acids. Trimming pared 0 bases from V and 2 bases from J, leaving 12 bases between. Germline V gene data show CDR1 as SGHRS and CDR2 as YFSETQ. Written as DNA, the CDR3 is TGCGCCAGCAGCTTGGATGCAGGGCAAACCTACGAGCAGTACTTC. Translating it yields CASSLDAGQTYEQYF.

This clonotype showed up just once. The rearrangement joins TRBV28 to TRBJ1-2; tentatively, D is TRBD1 (6 bases). The CDR3 totals 14 residues. Germline-derived CDR1 and CDR2 are MDHEN and SYDVKM. Trimming stripped 4 bases from V and 3 bases from J, with 12 bases between. In nucleotides, the CDR3 is TGTGCCAGCAGTTCAGGACAGCGAGACTATGGCTACACCTTC. Its translation is CASSSGQRDYGYTF.

V is TRBV7-9 and J is TRBJ2-7; D is perhaps TRBD1 (7 bases). V lost 5 bases and J 0 bases, leaving 17 bases between the germline ends. The CDR3 has 16 amino acids. CDR1 is SEHNR, CDR2 FQNEAQ, per germline (reference sequence). This chain's CDR3 is CASSPGNRGGSYEQYF. The CDR3 coding sequence is TGTGCCAGCAGCCCAGGGAACAGGGGAGGCTCCTACGAGCAGTACTTC.

The rearrangement links TRBV29-1 to TRBJ2-4; weak D call: TRBD2 (5 bases). V was trimmed by 1 base and J by 13 bases, leaving 17 bases between them. This CDR3 contains 13 residues. Germline V gene sequence: CDR1 SQVTM, CDR2 ANQGSEA. The CDR3 coding sequence is TGCAGCGTTGAAGTAGGAGGTGGGAGCGTGCAGTACTTC. This sequence encodes CSVEVGGGSVQYF.

This clonotype has only a few counts. The rearrangement uses TRBV7-2 and TRBJ2-3, with a possible D match to TRBD2 (6 bases). V dropped 5 bases and J dropped 6 bases, with 21 bases sitting between them. The germline V gene has CDR1 SGHTA and CDR2 FQGNSA. The CDR3 runs 16 residues. The CDR3 DNA reads TGTGCCAGCAGCCCCCACCGGAGGGAAGAGGTGGATACGCAGTATTTT. Translated, it gives CASSPHRREEVDTQYF.

A few counts support this clonotype. The chain joins TRBV24-1 to TRBJ2-1, with D possibly matching TRBD2 (6 bases). From germline, CDR1 is KGHDR and CDR2 SFDVKD. Between the trimmed V and J ends, which lost 4 bases and 0 bases, there was a span of 12 bases. There are 16 residues in the CDR3. The CDR3 DNA reads as TGTGCCACCAGTGACCCGGCGGGGAGCTCCTACAATGAGCAGTTCTTC. Its translation: CATSDPAGSSYNEQFF.

The V call is TRBV27, the J call TRBJ1-5; no clear D gene. In germline, CDR1 is MNHEY, CDR2 SMNVEV (reference sequence). The CDR3 loop spans 15 amino acids. Trimming removed 3 bases at V and 2 bases at J, with 11 bases between. The CDR3, as DNA: TGTGCCAGCAGTTTTATGGGGTTGGGCAATCAGCCCCAGCATTTT. Its protein product is CASSFMGLGNQPQHF.

CDR3 in DNA: TGCGCCAGCAGCTTGTGGGGGGAGGGCCTTGATGAGCAGTTCTTC. It translates to CASSLWGEGLDEQFF. The J gene is TRBJ2-1, the V gene TRBV5-1, with TRBD2 identical over 7 bases. This CDR3 is 15 amino acids long. V was clipped by 1 base and J by 8 bases; unmatched bases: 9. CDR1 and CDR2 from the germline V gene are SGHRS and YFSETQ. Filled out from reference TRBV5-1 and TRBJ2-1, the complete variable domain reads KAGVTQTPRYLIKTRGQQVTLSCSPISGHRSVSWYQQTPGQGLQFLFEYFSETQRNKGNFPGRFSGRQFSNSRSEMNVSTLELGDSALYLCASSLWGEGLDEQFFGPGTRLTVL.

This clonotype was recorded a few times. CDR3 in amino acids: CASGGQHNEKLFF. The CDR3, as DNA: TGTGCCAGTGGGGGACAGCATAATGAAAAACTGTTTTTT. This chain links TRBV12-3 or TRBV12-4 with TRBJ1-4; 7 bases are shared with TRBD1. V lost 9 bases to trimming and J lost 4 bases; unmatched junction nucleotides: 5. This CDR3 has 13 residues.

This clonotype has just a few counts. The rearrangement uses TRBV24-1 and TRBJ1-2; D is possibly TRBD1 (5 bases). CDR1 is KGHDR, CDR2 SFDVKD, per germline. The CDR3 sequence is 13 residues long. V lost 4 bases to trimming and J lost 8 bases, with 13 bases between them. Here the CDR3 reads CATSDLGTSGYTF. The CDR3, as DNA: TGTGCCACCAGTGACCTGGGGACTTCGGGCTACACCTTC.

This chain uses TRBV27 with TRBJ2-1; 14 bases agree with TRBD2. Germline loops: CDR1 MNHEY, CDR2 SMNVEV (reference sequence). V shed 6 bases, J shed 6 bases, and the junction held 7 bases outside the gene matches. This CDR3 has 16 amino acids. CDR3 in DNA: TGTGCCAGCAGCCCGACTAGCGGGAGGGCTTCCAATGAGCAGTTCTTC. Encoded protein: CASSPTSGRASNEQFF.

This clonotype came up a few times. The chain links TRBV20-1 to TRBJ2-3; 9 positions match TRBD2. CDR1 is DFQATT, CDR2 SNEGSKA, per germline (reference sequence). J gave up 7 bases and V 0 bases, and 14 bases lay outside the gene matches. CDR3 length: 17 amino acids. The CDR3 coding sequence is TGCAGTGCTAGAGATGGCGGTCCTAGCGGGATAAGAAATACGCAGTATTTT. Translation gives CSARDGGPSGIRNTQYF.

In this sample, this clonotype turned up a few times. This chain links TRBV27 with TRBJ2-5, with TRBD1 matching 7 bases. The CDR3 is made up of 13 amino acids. Germline trimming cut 6 bases from V and 12 bases from J; bases unmatched to any gene: 13. The germline CDR1 and CDR2 sequences are MNHEY and SMNVEV (reference sequence). CDR3: CASSSMDRTQEYF. CDR3 nucleotide sequence: TGTGCCAGCAGCTCGATGGACAGGACCCAGGAGTACTTC.

The chain links TRBV7-9 to TRBJ2-1; 11 positions match TRBD2. Germline values: CDR1 SEHNR, CDR2 FQNEAQ (reference sequence). The CDR3 is 15 amino acids. Trimming at V came to 1 base and at J to 7 bases, leaving 3 bases not matched to a gene. The CDR3 loop is CASSLVAGGPNEQFF. CDR3 sequence (DNA): TGTGCCAGCAGCTTAGTAGCGGGAGGGCCTAATGAGCAGTTCTTC.

Turning to this clonotype: Mismatch with germline at one junction end may stem from a read error. The V gene is TRBV6-1, the J gene TRBJ2-1; 9 bases are a match to TRBD2. CDR1 is MNHNS and CDR2 is SASEGT in the germline V gene. This CDR3 is built from 14 residues. The chain's CDR3 is CAGSEAGGYNEQFF. The CDR3 nucleotides are TGTGCCGGCAGTGAAGCGGGAGGTTACAATGAGCAGTTCTTC.

The chain is built from TRBV27 and TRBJ2-1; D is perhaps TRBD1 (6 bases). V was trimmed by 7 bases and J by 4 bases, leaving 11 bases between them. The CDR3 runs to 13 residues. Looked up from germline, CDR1 is MNHEY and CDR2 is SMNVEV (reference sequence). CDR3: CASKFTGYNEQFF. The CDR3 nucleotides are TGTGCCAGCAAATTCACAGGGTACAATGAGCAGTTCTTC.

The V and J genes are TRBV20-1 and TRBJ2-5; D perhaps matches TRBD2 (6 bases). Looked up from germline, CDR1 is DFQATT and CDR2 is SNEGSKA (reference sequence). V shed 6 bases and J shed 2 bases, with 25 bases lying between them. The CDR3 loop spans 17 amino acids. The CDR3 region has the DNA TGCAGTGCCAACCTTGAACGGGAGTGGCCCCTACAAGAGACCCAGTACTTC. It specifies CSANLEREWPLQETQYF.

This sequence joins TRBV20-1 and TRBJ2-1; 12 bases match TRBD2. CDR1 and CDR2 (germline): DFQATT, SNEGSKA (reference sequence). CDR3 length: 15 amino acids. Trimming at V came to 5 bases and at J to 8 bases, leaving 10 bases not matched to a gene. The CDR3 sequence is CSASPTSGRIDEQFF. CDR3 nucleotide sequence: TGCAGTGCTTCCCCGACTAGCGGGAGAATTGATGAGCAGTTCTTC.

This chain joins TRBV2 and TRBJ1-1; D remains ambiguous. V was trimmed by 1 base and J by 6 bases, leaving 9 bases between them. The CDR3 loop spans 13 amino acids. Per germline, CDR1 SNHLY and CDR2 FYNNEI. This CDR3 is CASSEVVSPEAFF. The CDR3 nucleotides are TGTGCCAGCAGTGAAGTCGTCAGCCCTGAAGCTTTCTTT.

This chain joins TRBV7-9 and TRBJ1-2; 9 nucleotides match TRBD1. With 6 bases clipped from V and 8 bases from J, the junction kept 16 bases outside the gene matches. The CDR3 length is 16 residues. Germline V CDR1 and CDR2: SEHNR, FQNEAQ (reference sequence). The chain's CDR3 is CASSLIDRGSLRGYTF. In nucleotides, the CDR3 is TGTGCCAGCAGTCTTATAGACAGGGGGTCGTTGCGAGGCTACACCTTC.

This chain connects TRBV5-1 to TRBJ2-4; no reliable D call. With the DNA end fitting TRBJ2-5 better, the J assignment may be wrong. The germline V gene has CDR1 SGHRS and CDR2 YFSETQ. The CDR3 is 13 amino acids. The CDR3 loop is CASSLDFQETQYF. The CDR3 DNA reads as TGCGCCAGCAGCTTGGACTTCCAAGAGACCCAGTACTTC.

V and J are TRBV3-1 and TRBJ2-7, with TRBD1 as a possible D gene (5 bases). Germline V CDR1 and CDR2: LGHDT, YNNKEL (reference sequence). This CDR3 comprises 16 residues. V dropped 4 bases and J dropped 7 bases, with 23 bases sitting between them. The CDR3: CASSPQLDTPLEEQYF. The CDR3 DNA reads as TGTGCCAGCAGCCCTCAATTGGACACTCCGTTGGAGGAGCAGTACTTC.

Only a few counts were recorded for this clonotype. The gene calls are TRBV7-2 and TRBJ2-3; D may correspond to TRBD1 or TRBD2 (6 bases each). Trimming pared 3 bases from V and 2 bases from J, leaving 18 bases between. CDR1 and CDR2 from the germline V gene are SGHTA and FQGNSA. This CDR3 contains 17 residues. Here the CDR3 DNA reads TGTGCCAGCAGCTTTACGGGGGCAGGGCGCTACACAGATACGCAGTATTTT. Translated, it gives CASSFTGAGRYTDTQYF.

In this sample, this clonotype turned up a few times. The chain uses TRBV19 and TRBJ2-5; D might be TRBD1 (6 bases). CDR3 length equals 15 residues. Trimming removed 5 bases at V and 5 bases at J, with 18 bases between. Germline CDR1 LNHDA, CDR2 SQIVND (reference sequence). The CDR3 sequence is CASSAGTSLRETQYF. The CDR3 coding sequence is TGTGCCAGTAGTGCCGGGACAAGCCTGCGGGAGACCCAGTACTTC.